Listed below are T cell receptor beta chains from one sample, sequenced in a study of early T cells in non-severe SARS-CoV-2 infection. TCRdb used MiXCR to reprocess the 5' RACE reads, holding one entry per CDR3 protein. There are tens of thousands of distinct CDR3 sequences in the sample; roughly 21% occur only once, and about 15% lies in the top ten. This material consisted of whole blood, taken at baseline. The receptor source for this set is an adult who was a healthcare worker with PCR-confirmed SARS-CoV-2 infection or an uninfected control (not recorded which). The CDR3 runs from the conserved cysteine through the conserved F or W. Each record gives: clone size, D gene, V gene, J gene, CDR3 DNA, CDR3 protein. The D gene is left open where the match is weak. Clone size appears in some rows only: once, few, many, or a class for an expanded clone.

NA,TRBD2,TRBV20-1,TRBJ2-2,TGCAGTGCTACCGACGCTAGCGGGGGGGCCCGTGCCACCGGGGAGCTGTTTTTT,CSATDASGGARATGELFF
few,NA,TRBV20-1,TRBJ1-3,TGCAGTCTCAGGGAAAGAGCTGGAAACACCATATATTTT,CSLRERAGNTIYF
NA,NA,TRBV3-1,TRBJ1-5,TGTGCCAGCAGCCAAGAATACAGCCAACAGCCCCAGCATTTT,CASSQEYSQQPQHF
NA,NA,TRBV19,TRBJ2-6,TGTGCCAGTAGTATCCCCCGTATGGTCGGGGCCAACGTCCTGACTTTC,CASSIPRMVGANVLTF
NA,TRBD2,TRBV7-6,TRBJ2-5,TGTGCCAGCAGCTCCGGGACTAGAGGGATTGAGACCCAGTACTTC,CASSSGTRGIETQYF
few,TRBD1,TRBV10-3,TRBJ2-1,TGTGCCGCCCAAGGGACAGGGGGTTACAATGAGCAGTTCTTC,CAAQGTGGYNEQFF
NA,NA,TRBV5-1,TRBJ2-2,TGCGCCAGCAGCAATGACGGCGACACCGGGGAGCTGTTTTTT,CASSNDGDTGELFF
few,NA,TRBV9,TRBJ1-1,TGTGCCAGCAGCGTATCTCCGAACACTGAAGCTTTCTTT,CASSVSPNTEAFF
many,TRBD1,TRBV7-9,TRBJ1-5,TGTGCCAGCAGCTTAGGGGACAGGGGGAATCAGCCCCAGCATTTT,CASSLGDRGNQPQHF
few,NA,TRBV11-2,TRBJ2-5,TGTGCCAGCACCCCAGAAAGGCTCGGGACCCAGTACTTC,CASTPERLGTQYF
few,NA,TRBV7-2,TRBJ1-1,TGTGCCAGCAGCCTACTCCGGACCGTATTAGCTTTCTTT,CASSLLRTVLAFF
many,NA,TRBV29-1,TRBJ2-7,TGCAGCGTTGTAGTTAGCTACGAGCAGTACTTC,CSVVVSYEQYF
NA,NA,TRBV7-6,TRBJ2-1,TGTGCCAGCAGCCTTTATCCGGAGGGCTCCTACAATGAGCAGTTCTTC,CASSLYPEGSYNEQFF
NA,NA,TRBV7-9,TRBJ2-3,TGTGCCAGCAGCTTAGCTGACAGTTCTAGCACAGATACGCAGTATTTT,CASSLADSSSTDTQYF
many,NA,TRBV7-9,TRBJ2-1,TGTGCCAGCAGCTACCGAGGAACGGTTGGTGAGCAGTTCTTC,CASSYRGTVGEQFF
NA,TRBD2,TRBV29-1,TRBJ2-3,TGCAGCGTTAAACGAGCGGGGGGCTGGCAGTATTTT,CSVKRAGGWQYF
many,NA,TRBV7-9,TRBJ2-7,TGTGCCAGCAGCTCGATTTCCTACGAGCAGTACTTC,CASSSISYEQYF
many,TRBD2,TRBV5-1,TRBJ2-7,TGCGCCAGCAGCTCATCCACCGGGACTAGCGGGGGCCTCTCCTACGAGCAGTACTTC,CASSSSTGTSGGLSYEQYF
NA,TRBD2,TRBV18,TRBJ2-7,TGTGCCAGCTCACCTTCGGGACTAGTCGGGTACGAGCAGTACTTC,CASSPSGLVGYEQYF
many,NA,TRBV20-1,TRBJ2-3,TGCAGTGCGGGGACTGGCACAGATACGCAGTATTTT,CSAGTGTDTQYF
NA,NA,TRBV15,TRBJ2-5,TGTGCCACCAGCAGGGAGACGACTTCGGCGCAAGAGACCCAGTACTTC,CATSRETTSAQETQYF
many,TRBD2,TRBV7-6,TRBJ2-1,TGTGCCAGCAGCTGGGCTAGCGGGAACGCGAATGAGCAGTTCTTC,CASSWASGNANEQFF
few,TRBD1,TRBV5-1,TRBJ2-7,TGCGCCAGCAGCTTAAGGACAGGGGGCCACGAGCAGTACTTC,CASSLRTGGHEQYF
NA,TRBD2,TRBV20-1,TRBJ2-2,TGCAGTGCCCGCTGGCGGGGGAAACGTAACACCGGGGAGCTGTTTTTT,CSARWRGKRNTGELFF
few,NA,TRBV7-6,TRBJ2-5,TGTGCCAGCAGCTCCTTAAGGGGCAGAGAGACCCAGTACTTC,CASSSLRGRETQYF
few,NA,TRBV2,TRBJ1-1,TGTGCCACCGCGGAACAGGGTCCGTTCACTGAAGCTTTCTTT,CATAEQGPFTEAFF
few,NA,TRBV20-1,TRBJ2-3,TGCAGTGCTTTCGGGGGCCTAGAGGGAGATACGCAGTATTTT,CSAFGGLEGDTQYF
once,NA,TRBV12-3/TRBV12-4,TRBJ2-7,TGTGCCAGCAGTTTCTCACTTACCTACGAGCAGTACTTC,CASSFSLTYEQYF
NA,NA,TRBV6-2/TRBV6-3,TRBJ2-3,TGTGCCAGCAGTTTGGGACTTATGGCGCAGTATTTT,CASSLGLMAQYF
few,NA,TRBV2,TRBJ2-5,TGTGCCAGCAGTGAACCACCTGCCGGGTACAAGAACTTC,CASSEPPAGYKNF
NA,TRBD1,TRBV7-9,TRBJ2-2,TGTGCCAGCAGTTTAAGGACAGGGTCGAACACCGGGGAGCTGTTTTTT,CASSLRTGSNTGELFF
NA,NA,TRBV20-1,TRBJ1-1,TGCAGTGCTCCCCGTCGGGTGGATAACACTGAAGCTTTCTTT,CSAPRRVDNTEAFF
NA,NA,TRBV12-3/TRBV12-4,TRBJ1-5,TGTGCCAGCAGTTTAGCGGTCAATCAGCCCCAGCATTTT,CASSLAVNQPQHF
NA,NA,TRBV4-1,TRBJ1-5,TGCGCCAGCAGCCAAGCTTTGGACAGCTATAGCAATCAGCCCCAGCATTTT,CASSQALDSYSNQPQHF
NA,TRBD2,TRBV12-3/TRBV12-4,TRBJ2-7,TGTGCCAGCACCCGAGCGGGGGGCCCCTACGAGCAGTACTTC,CASTRAGGPYEQYF
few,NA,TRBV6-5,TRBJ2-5,TGTGCCAGCAGTAGGAGACAAGAGACCCAGTACTTC,CASSRRQETQYF
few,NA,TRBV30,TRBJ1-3,TGTGCCTGGACTGCAGTGAGCTCTGGAAACACCATATATTTT,CAWTAVSSGNTIYF
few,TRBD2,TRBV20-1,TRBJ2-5,TGCAGTGCTAGCGACGTGACTAGCGGGGAAGAGACCCAGTACTTC,CSASDVTSGEETQYF
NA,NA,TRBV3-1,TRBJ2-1,TGTGCCAGCAGCCAGGGCGGGTCGCGCTCCTACAATGAGCAGTTCTTC,CASSQGGSRSYNEQFF
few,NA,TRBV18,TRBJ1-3,TGTGCCAGCTCACCCGGGGTGTCTGGAAACACCATATATTTT,CASSPGVSGNTIYF
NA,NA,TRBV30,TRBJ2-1,TGTGCCTGGAGCCTGGGGGTCTTCAACAATGAGCAGTTCTTC,CAWSLGVFNNEQFF
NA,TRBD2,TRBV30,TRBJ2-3,TGTGCCTGGACGCGGGGGGGGCTGGATACGCAGTATTTT,CAWTRGGLDTQYF
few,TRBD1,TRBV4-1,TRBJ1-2,TGCGCCAGCAGCCAAAACGACAGGGCGCTCTATGGCTACACCTTC,CASSQNDRALYGYTF